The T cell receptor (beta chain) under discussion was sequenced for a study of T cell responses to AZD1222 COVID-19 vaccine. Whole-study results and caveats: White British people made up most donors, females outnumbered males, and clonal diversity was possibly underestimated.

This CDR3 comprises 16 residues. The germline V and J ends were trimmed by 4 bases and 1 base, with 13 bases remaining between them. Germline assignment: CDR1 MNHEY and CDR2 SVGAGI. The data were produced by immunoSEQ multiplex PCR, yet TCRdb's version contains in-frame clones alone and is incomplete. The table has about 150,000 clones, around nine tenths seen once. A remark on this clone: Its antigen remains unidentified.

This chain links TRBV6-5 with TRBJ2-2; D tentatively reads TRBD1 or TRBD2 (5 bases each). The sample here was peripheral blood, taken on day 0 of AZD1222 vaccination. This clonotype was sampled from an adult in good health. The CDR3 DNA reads TGTGCCAGCAGTTCCCTAGGGACGATGAACACCGGGGAGCTGTTTTTT. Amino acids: CASSSLGTMNTGELFF.